The 25 T cell receptor beta chains given below trace back to one sample, sequenced in a study of Ad26.COV2.S vaccination and SARS-CoV-2 variants (dated by TCRdb to about 2021). The library relied on the immunoSEQ multiplex PCR assay. As stored in TCRdb, this immuneACCESS dataset retains in-frame rearrangements with V and J assigned. A fraction of the clones does not appear; measured against another copy, unresolved V genes explain less than half of the discrepancy, and the remainder lacks a known reason. Recorded for this sample are 400,000 to 450,000 clones; about 92% of them occurred a single time. The top ten clones comprise roughly 3.9% of the sample. The treatment or condition label for this specimen denotes: some 20 received Ad26.COV2.S at low or high dose, single or two shots; about 5 received placebo; per-sample allocation not given. For vaccine and placebo recipients, repertoires were sequenced using samples collected on day 63 after the first injection.

The sequencing used peripheral blood, collected in a trial of Ad26.COV2.S vaccine versus placebo. All receptors derive from a person between 18 and 65 years old who received the Ad26.COV2.S COVID-19 vaccine or a placebo.

This clone turned up a few times. J is TRBJ1-5 and V is TRBV28, with D possibly being TRBD1 (6 bases). This CDR3 has 15 residues. V lost 6 bases and J lost 4, with 16 bases in between. The germline CDR1 and CDR2 sequences are MDHEN and SYDVKM. The CDR3 reads CASSPTQGGNQPQHF. CDR3 DNA sequence: TGTGCCAGCAGCCCAACACAGGGTGGAAATCAGCCCCAGCATTTT. The full variable domain, in which reference TRBV28 and TRBJ1-5 provide the parts outside the CDR3, is DVKVTQSSRYLVKRTGEKVFLECVQDMDHENMFWYRQDPGLGLRLIYFSYDVKMKEKGDIPEGYSVSREKKERFSLILESASTNQTSMYLCASSPTQGGNQPQHFGDGTRLSIL.

The V and J genes are TRBV5-4 and TRBJ2-3; TRBD1 or TRBD2 may be the D gene (7 bases each). The CDR3 extends over 17 amino acids. V dropped 5 bases and J dropped 1 base, with 20 bases sitting between them. Germline values: CDR1 SGHNT, CDR2 YYREEE (reference sequence). The CDR3 DNA reads as TGTGCCAGCAGAGGGGGGGTGGACAGGACTGGCACAGATACGCAGTATTTT. It translates to CASRGGVDRTGTDTQYF.

The CDR3 coding sequence is TGTGCCACCCTACCCTCGACAGACAAATACTCTGGGGCCAACGTCCTGACTTTC. This translates into CATLPSTDKYSGANVLTF. The chain has TRBV15 and TRBJ2-6; D may be TRBD1 (5 bases). Trimming shortened V by 8 bases and J by 0 bases, and 20 bases separated the two germline ends. The CDR3 contains 18 residues. Germline values: CDR1 LNHNV, CDR2 YYDKDF (reference sequence).

The rearrangement uses TRBV2 and TRBJ2-1, with TRBD1 matching over 7 bases. CDR1 SNHLY and CDR2 FYNNEI come from the germline V gene. This CDR3 has 14 amino acids. V gave up 4 bases and J gave up 4 bases; unmatched junction bases: 4. The CDR3 region is CASSVDRAYNEQFF. The DNA of the CDR3 is TGTGCCAGCAGTGTTGACAGGGCTTACAATGAGCAGTTCTTC.

The chain uses TRBV10-3 and TRBJ2-1, with D unresolved. The CDR3 loop spans 13 amino acids. Germline V gene lookup returns CDR1 ENHRY and CDR2 SYGVKD. V lost 9 bases and J lost 6, with 15 bases in between. CDR3 in amino acids: CAIGPDNTNEQFF. In nucleotides, the CDR3 is TGTGCCATAGGACCCGACAACACCAATGAGCAGTTCTTC.

This chain connects TRBV6-2 or TRBV6-3 to TRBJ2-4; D is perhaps TRBD1 (6 bases). The CDR3 contains 20 residues. Trimming cost V 1 base and J 0 bases, with 22 bases left between them. Germline V gives CDR1 MNHEY, CDR2 SVGEGT. The DNA for the CDR3 is TGTGCCAGCAGTTACTTCAGGGGACGTCCGAACCCGCTAGCCAAAAACATTCAGTACTTC. It yields the protein CASSYFRGRPNPLAKNIQYF.

This chain joins TRBV6-4 and TRBJ1-6; D call uncertain. Germline V gene data show CDR1 as MRHNA and CDR2 as SNTAGT. The CDR3 is made up of 12 amino acids. Trimming cost V 0 bases and J 11 bases, with 5 bases left between them. The CDR3 DNA reads TGTGCCAGCAGTGACTCGAAAACACCCCTCCACTTT. Protein: CASSDSKTPLHF.

CDR3 sequence (DNA): TGTGCCAGCAGCTTGGGGGGACGGGGTCAGCCCCAGCATTTT. This sequence encodes CASSLGGRGQPQHF. The chain links TRBV5-4 to TRBJ1-5; D may be TRBD1 (5 bases). This CDR3 region has 14 residues. V gave up 0 bases and J gave up 6 bases, with 10 bases separating them. The V gene's germline CDR1 is SGHNT and CDR2 YYREEE (reference sequence). The whole variable domain, filled in from reference TRBV5-4 and TRBJ1-5, reads ETGVTQSPTHLIKTRGQQVTLRCSSQSGHNTVSWYQQALGQGPQFIFQYYREEENGRGNFPPRFSGLQFPNYSSELNVNALELDDSALYLCASSLGGRGQPQHFGDGTRLSIL.

This rearrangement joins TRBV15 to TRBJ2-7; 11 bases line up with TRBD2. Germline V gene sequence: CDR1 LNHNV, CDR2 YYDKDF (reference sequence). V was clipped by 0 bases and J by 4 bases; unmatched bases: 11. The CDR3 extends over 18 amino acids. CDR3 loop: CATSRDLHYSGREYEQYF. The CDR3 DNA follows: TGTGCCACCAGCAGAGATCTCCACTATAGCGGGAGGGAATACGAGCAGTACTTC.

The gene calls are TRBV12-5 and TRBJ2-2; D not certain. Trimming left V 1 base short and J 5 bases short, with 5 bases between. Germline values: CDR1 LGHNT, CDR2 FRNRAP. The CDR3 consists of 13 residues. CDR3 protein: CASGLDPTGELFF. The CDR3 nucleotides are TGTGCTAGTGGTTTGGACCCGACCGGGGAGCTGTTTTTT.

The CDR3 DNA reads as TGTGCCAGCAGCTTAGAAAGGGCACACCGCGAGCAGTACTTC. This encodes CASSLERAHREQYF. This chain uses TRBV11-2 with TRBJ2-7; D ambiguous. Per the germline V gene, CDR1 is SGHAT and CDR2 is FQNNGV. The CDR3 sequence is 14 residues long. V was shortened by 0 bases and J by 6 bases, with 12 bases between the two germline ends. The complete variable domain, with remaining parts taken from reference TRBV11-2 and TRBJ2-7, reads EAGVAQSPRYKIIEKRQSVAFWCNPISGHATLYWYQQILGQGPKLLIQFQNNGVVDDSQLPKDRFSAERLKGVDSTLKIQPAKLEDSAVYLCASSLERAHREQYFGPGTRLTVT.

This clone showed up just once. The chain links TRBV3-1 (or the pseudogene TRBV3-2) to TRBJ2-3, with 12 bases fitting TRBD2. The V gene's germline CDR1 is LGHDT and CDR2 YNNKEL (reference sequence). The CDR3 runs to 17 residues. V dropped 5 bases and J dropped 2; count of bases not matched to a gene: 8. The CDR3 DNA sequence: TGTGCCAGCAGCGACAGGAGGACTAGCGGGATCACAGATACGCAGTATTTT. It yields the protein CASSDRRTSGITDTQYF.

V is TRBV5-5 and J is TRBJ1-6; D possibly corresponds to TRBD1 (6 bases). The CDR3 consists of 15 residues. With 3 bases removed from V and 8 bases from J, the gap between germline ends came to 15 bases. Germline V gene data show CDR1 as SGHKS and CDR2 as YYEKEE (reference sequence). The CDR3 bases are TGTGCCAGCAGCTCGGAACAGGGCAGGTATTCACCCCTCCACTTT. It codes for CASSSEQGRYSPLHF.

The gene calls are TRBV9 and TRBJ2-3; TRBD2 matches at 10 bases. The CDR3 loop spans 16 amino acids. Trimming at V came to 0 bases and at J to 4 bases, leaving 5 bases not matched to a gene. CDR1 and CDR2 from the germline V gene are SGDLS and YYNGEE. The CDR3 loop reads CASSVATSGNADTQYF. CDR3 DNA sequence: TGTGCCAGCAGCGTAGCTACTAGCGGGAATGCAGATACGCAGTATTTT.

Only one count was recorded for this clone. The chain employs TRBV9 and TRBJ1-1; 10 nucleotides align to TRBD1. CDR3 length equals 15 residues. The germline V gene has CDR1 SGDLS and CDR2 YYNGEE. V shed 7 bases, J shed 0 bases, and the junction held 6 bases outside the gene matches. CDR3 sequence reads: CASARQGAMNTEAFF. The CDR3, as DNA: TGTGCCAGCGCTCGACAGGGGGCTATGAACACTGAAGCTTTCTTT. Using reference TRBV9 and TRBJ1-1 for the parts outside the CDR3, the full variable domain is DSGVTQTPKHLITATGQRVTLRCSPRSGDLSVYWYQQSLDQGLQFLIQYYNGEERAKGNILERFSAQQFPDLHSELNLSSLELGDSALYFCASARQGAMNTEAFFGQGTRLTVV.

This chain uses TRBV5-1 with TRBJ2-1; a possible D gene is TRBD2 (6 bases). Germline V gene sequence: CDR1 SGHRS, CDR2 YFSETQ. Trimming cost V 0 bases and J 10 bases, with 17 bases left between them. This CDR3 is built from 15 residues. The CDR3 DNA reads TGCGCCAGCAGCTTGGGGGCGGGATCGATCGAAGAGCAGTTCTTC. This codes for CASSLGAGSIEEQFF.

This chain uses TRBV29-1 with TRBJ2-1; D might be TRBD1 (8 bases). Trimming pared 8 bases from V and 5 bases from J, leaving 16 bases between. Germline loops: CDR1 SQVTM, CDR2 ANQGSEA. This CDR3 comprises 13 residues. The CDR3 here is CSTTGGRDNEQFF. The CDR3 coding sequence is TGCAGCACCACAGGGGGGAGGGACAATGAGCAGTTCTTC.

On this clone itself: Distinct nucleotide sequences in the sample also encode this CDR3. This chain connects TRBV9 to TRBJ2-7; D uncertain. The CDR3 has 13 amino acids. With 0 bases removed from V and 3 bases from J, the gap between germline ends came to 7 bases. Per the germline V gene, CDR1 is SGDLS and CDR2 is YYNGEE. The CDR3 DNA is TGTGCCAGCAGCGTAGCTACAGACTACGAGCAGTACTTC. Translation: CASSVATDYEQYF.

The gene calls are TRBV29-1 and TRBJ2-5, with 10 positions matching TRBD1. The CDR3 contains 14 residues. Germline V gene sequence: CDR1 SQVTM, CDR2 ANQGSEA. V was pared by 7 bases and J by 7 bases, with 12 bases of the junction left unmatched. Here the CDR3 DNA reads TGCAGCGGAAGAAGGGACAGGGGCCCCTCGACCCAGTACTTC. Protein product: CSGRRDRGPSTQYF.

The V call is TRBV7-2, the J call TRBJ2-5, with 7 bases aligning to TRBD1. V was clipped by 5 bases and J by 2 bases; unmatched bases: 5. There are 14 residues in the CDR3. Germline CDR1 is SGHTA and CDR2 is FQGNSA. The CDR3 region is CASSRRGQQETQYF. The CDR3 nucleotides are TGTGCCAGCAGCCGCCGGGGACAGCAAGAGACCCAGTACTTC.

The rearrangement uses TRBV5-1 and TRBJ2-1; D unclear. This CDR3 is built from 12 residues. CDR1 is SGHRS and CDR2 is YFSETQ in the germline V gene. V was trimmed by 1 base and J by 7 bases, leaving 6 bases between them. CDR3 residues: CASSLSGNEQFF. The CDR3 region has the DNA TGCGCCAGCAGCTTGAGTGGTAATGAGCAGTTCTTC.

J is TRBJ1-1 and V is TRBV6-2 or TRBV6-3; the D is unclear. Germline CDR1 and CDR2: MNHEY and SVGEGT. The length of the CDR3 is 12 residues. V gave up 1 base and J gave up 11 bases, with 11 bases separating them. The CDR3 coding sequence is TGTGCCAGCAGTTACTACGAAATTCCGGCTTTCTTT. Amino acids: CASSYYEIPAFF.

V gene TRBV28 combines with J gene TRBJ1-6, with D unclear. V was pared by 4 bases and J by 13 bases, with 11 bases between. The germline V gene has CDR1 MDHEN and CDR2 SYDVKM. The CDR3 is 12 amino acids. CDR3 in amino acids: CASSSAPRPLHF. The CDR3 nucleotides are TGTGCCAGCAGTTCCGCCCCGAGGCCCCTCCACTTT.

The rearrangement uses TRBV13 and TRBJ2-4, with 15 bases identical to TRBD2. V gave up 5 bases and J gave up 5 bases; unmatched junction bases: 10. CDR1 and CDR2 (germline): PRHDT, FYEKMQ (reference sequence). CDR3 size: 18 residues. The DNA of the CDR3 is TGTGCCAGCAGCCCCCGGACTAGCGGGAGGGCGGGGGAAAACATTCAGTACTTC. Residues: CASSPRTSGRAGENIQYF.

CDR3 nucleotides: TGTGCCAGCAGTGTCGGACGGTTGTATGGCTACACCTTC. This codes for CASSVGRLYGYTF. The chain uses TRBV28 and TRBJ1-2; D not certain. The CDR3 sequence is 13 residues long. Trimming cost V 5 bases and J 5 bases, with 12 bases left between them. CDR1 and CDR2 from the germline V gene are MDHEN and SYDVKM.